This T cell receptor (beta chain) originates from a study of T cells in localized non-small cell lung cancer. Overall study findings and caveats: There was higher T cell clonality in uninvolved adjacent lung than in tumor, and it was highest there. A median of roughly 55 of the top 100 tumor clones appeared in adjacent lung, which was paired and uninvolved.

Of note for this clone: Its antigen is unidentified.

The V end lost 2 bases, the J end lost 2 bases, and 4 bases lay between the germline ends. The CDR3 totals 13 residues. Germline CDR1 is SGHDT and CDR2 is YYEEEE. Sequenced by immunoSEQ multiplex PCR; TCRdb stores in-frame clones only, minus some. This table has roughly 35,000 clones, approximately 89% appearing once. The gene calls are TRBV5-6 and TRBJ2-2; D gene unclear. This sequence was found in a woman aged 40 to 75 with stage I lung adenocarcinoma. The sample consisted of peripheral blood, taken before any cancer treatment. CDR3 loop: CASSFGNTGELFF. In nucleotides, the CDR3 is TGTGCCAGCAGCTTTGGAAACACCGGGGAGCTGTTTTTT.